Listed here are 30 T cell receptor beta chains from one sample, sequenced in a study of T-cell reconstitution after alpha-beta-depleted transplantation in children. Construction of the TCRbeta library involved unique molecular identifiers. From the PCR reads, TCRdb called clonotypes with MiXCR, one entry per CDR3 protein. This table holds a few hundred thousand distinct CDR3 sequences, under 15% found once. Sequences were derived from PBMCs, mostly from graft donor cells, sampled 360 days after TCRalphabeta/CD19-depleted stem cell transplant. The receptors were sampled from a male patient younger than 18 who had a stem cell transplant for acute myeloid leukemia, so the T cells may come from the graft donor.

The chain couples TRBV4-3 to TRBJ2-7; TRBD1 aligns across 9 bases. With 4 bases clipped from V and 1 base from J, the junction kept 5 bases outside the gene matches. There are 15 residues in the CDR3. Per the germline V gene, CDR1 is LGHNA and CDR2 is YSLEER. CDR3 bases: TGCGCCAGCAGCCGCCGGGACAGGGATTCCTACGAGCAGTACTTC. Protein product: CASSRRDRDSYEQYF.

The count of this clonotype is one. This chain uses TRBV7-8 with TRBJ2-7; TRBD2 is a possible D gene (6 bases). V lost 5 bases to trimming and J lost 9 bases, with 14 bases between them. The CDR3 loop spans 12 amino acids. Germline V gene data show CDR1 as SGHVS and CDR2 as FQNEAQ. The CDR3 sequence: CASSQNFGGQYF. DNA of the CDR3: TGTGCCAGCAGCCAGAACTTCGGGGGGCAGTACTTC.

This clonotype has more than one count but fewer than ten. The chain is built from TRBV24-1 and TRBJ2-3; possible D gene TRBD1, 6 bases. V was clipped by 5 bases and J by 0 bases, with 20 bases between them. The CDR3 is made up of 18 amino acids. CDR1 is KGHDR, CDR2 SFDVKD, per germline. The CDR3 nucleotides are TGTGCCACCAGTGTTTTAACAGGGACCCCCTTTAGCACAGATACGCAGTATTTT. It codes for CATSVLTGTPFSTDTQYF.

This clonotype was seen ten or more times. V gene TRBV7-3 combines with J gene TRBJ2-2; 13 nucleotides match TRBD2. The germline gives CDR1 SGHTA, CDR2 FQGTGA. Trimming cost V 5 bases and J 6 bases; bases outside gene matches: 9. The CDR3 length is 17 residues. CDR3: CASSPLAGGPGPGELFF. The CDR3 DNA is TGTGCCAGCAGCCCACTAGCGGGAGGGCCCGGGCCCGGGGAGCTGTTTTTT.

This clonotype has a handful of counts. The V gene is TRBV27, the J gene TRBJ2-3; 7 nucleotides agree with TRBD2. Trimming removed 3 bases from V and 1 base from J; junction bases left unmatched: 1. The CDR3 is made up of 14 amino acids. Germline-derived CDR1 and CDR2 are MNHEY and SMNVEV (reference sequence). CDR3 nucleotide sequence: TGTGCCAGCAGTTTCCTAGCGGGCACAGATACGCAGTATTTT. Amino acid sequence: CASSFLAGTDTQYF.

V is TRBV13 and J is TRBJ2-1; possibly TRBD2 for D (5 bases). This CDR3 spans 16 amino acids. Per germline, CDR1 PRHDT and CDR2 FYEKMQ (reference sequence). Deletions cut 6 bases from V and 0 bases from J, with 15 bases between. The DNA of the CDR3 is TGTGCCAGCAGGCCTTGGGGAGACCTCTCCTACAATGAGCAGTTCTTC. Translating it yields CASRPWGDLSYNEQFF. The full variable domain, completed using reference TRBV13 and TRBJ2-1, is AAGVIQSPRHLIKEKRETATLKCYPIPRHDTVYWYQQGPGQDPQFLISFYEKMQSDKGSIPDRFSAQQFSDYHSELNMSSLELGDSALYFCASRPWGDLSYNEQFFGPGTRLTVL.

J is TRBJ1-1 and V is TRBV6-5, with 11 positions matching TRBD1. The CDR3 spans 17 residues. Germline lookup yields CDR1 MNHEY and CDR2 SVGAGI. The trim removed 0 bases at V and 5 bases at J, leaving 8 bases unmatched. The CDR3 protein is CASSYSLGQGARTEAFF. In DNA form, the CDR3 reads TGTGCCAGCAGTTACTCGTTAGGACAGGGGGCCCGGACTGAAGCTTTCTTT.

The sample holds a few counts of this clonotype. This sequence joins TRBV28 and TRBJ1-1; D gene unclear. CDR3 length: 16 amino acids. Trimming shortened V by 10 bases and J by 0 bases, and 21 bases separated the two germline ends. The V gene's germline CDR1 is MDHEN and CDR2 SYDVKM. The CDR3 reads CAIQADGISMNTEAFF. As DNA, the CDR3 is TGTGCCATTCAAGCGGACGGCATAAGTATGAACACTGAAGCTTTCTTT. The full variable domain, its missing parts supplied by reference TRBV28 and TRBJ1-1, is DVKVTQSSRYLVKRTGEKVFLECVQDMDHENMFWYRQDPGLGLRLIYFSYDVKMKEKGDIPEGYSVSREKKERFSLILESASTNQTSMYLCAIQADGISMNTEAFFGQGTRLTVV.

The genes are TRBV20-1 and TRBJ2-3; the D is unclear. V lost 5 bases, J lost 3 bases, and 6 bases lay in between. This CDR3 spans 11 amino acids. Germline V gene lookup returns CDR1 DFQATT and CDR2 SNEGSKA (reference sequence). The CDR3 DNA reads TGCAGTGCTCCGCGGACAGATACGCAGTATTTT. It translates to CSAPRTDTQYF.

J is TRBJ2-7 and V is TRBV25-1, with no clear D. Trimming stripped 1 base from V and 2 bases from J, with 9 bases between. Germline assignment: CDR1 MGHDK and CDR2 SYGVNS. The CDR3 runs 14 residues. CDR3 nucleotides: TGTGCCAGCAGTGAATTGACTGCGGCCTACGAGCAGTACTTC. Residues: CASSELTAAYEQYF.

This clonotype was observed many times. This chain links TRBV20-1 with TRBJ2-5; D tentatively reads TRBD1 or TRBD2 (5 bases each). The length of the CDR3 is 15 residues. V gave up 5 bases and J gave up 1 base, with 17 bases separating them. The germline V gene has CDR1 DFQATT and CDR2 SNEGSKA (reference sequence). The CDR3 reads CSAESLGGFQETQYF. DNA for the CDR3: TGCAGTGCTGAGTCTCTTGGGGGATTCCAAGAGACCCAGTACTTC.

DNA for the CDR3: TGCAGTGCTACTCTAGCGGGAAGGGACACCGGGGAGCTGTTTTTT. Translated, it gives CSATLAGRDTGELFF. The chain recombines TRBV20-1 with TRBJ2-2; 9 positions agree with TRBD2. Germline V lookup: CDR1 DFQATT, CDR2 SNEGSKA (reference sequence). J lost 3 bases, V lost 4 bases, and 6 bases had no gene match. CDR3 length equals 15 residues.

In this sample, this clonotype turned up a few times. This chain joins TRBV29-1 and TRBJ1-1; the match to TRBD1 covers 11 bases. The germline V gene encodes CDR1 SQVTM and CDR2 ANQGSEA. The V gene end was trimmed by 6 bases and the J gene end by 7 bases; junction bases not matched to a gene: 7. The CDR3 runs 13 residues. The CDR3 DNA reads TGCAGCGTCCGGGACAGGGGGAGGGATGAAGCTTTCTTT. Its protein is CSVRDRGRDEAFF.

The chain has TRBV28 and TRBJ1-1; D is ambiguous. V was clipped by 2 bases and J by 3 bases, with 10 bases between them. Germline V lookup: CDR1 MDHEN, CDR2 SYDVKM. The CDR3 contains 14 residues. CDR3 bases: TGTGCCAGCAGTTTAACAGCCTGGGACACTGAAGCTTTCTTT. Translated: CASSLTAWDTEAFF.

This clonotype was counted many times. V and J are TRBV5-6 and TRBJ1-1; TRBD1 aligns across 8 bases. This CDR3 spans 16 amino acids. V shed 2 bases, J shed 6 bases, and the junction held 12 bases outside the gene matches. CDR1 is SGHDT and CDR2 is YYEEEE in the germline V gene. CDR3 in amino acids: CASSFVGAGGLAEAFF. CDR3 DNA sequence: TGTGCCAGCAGCTTTGTTGGGGCAGGGGGCCTCGCTGAAGCTTTCTTT.

The chain employs TRBV7-2 and TRBJ2-1, with no clear D. From germline, CDR1 is SGHTA and CDR2 FQGNSA. Trimming left V 1 base short and J 7 bases short, with 11 bases between. The length of the CDR3 is 14 residues. The CDR3 DNA reads as TGTGCCAGCAGCTTAGAAGGCCGGATTAATGAGCAGTTCTTC. Protein product: CASSLEGRINEQFF.

J is TRBJ2-7 and V is TRBV21-1. TRBV21-1 is marked as a pseudogene. The length of the CDR3 is 13 residues. The CDR3 region has the DNA TGTGCCAGCAGCAAAGTGGTGGTCTACGAGCAGTACTTC. Its protein is CASSKVVVYEQYF.

This clonotype showed up just a few times. The chain uses TRBV20-1 and TRBJ1-1, with TRBD1 identical over 8 bases. Germline trimming cut 3 bases from V and 7 bases from J; bases unmatched to any gene: 10. This CDR3 region has 14 residues. The V gene's germline CDR1 is DFQATT and CDR2 SNEGSKA (reference sequence). The CDR3 DNA reads as TGCAGTGCTAGTGACAGGGGATCTGCCCTTGAAGCTTTCTTT. Translating gives CSASDRGSALEAFF.

There are many counts of this clonotype. The V gene is TRBV29-1, the J gene TRBJ2-7; D possibly corresponds to TRBD2 (6 bases). The V gene lost 4 bases and the J gene lost 5 bases, with 12 bases spanning the gap. Germline V CDR1 and CDR2: SQVTM, ANQGSEA. The CDR3 runs to 12 residues. Here the CDR3 reads CSVVRGSHEQYF. The CDR3 nucleotides are TGCAGCGTTGTTCGGGGGTCCCACGAGCAGTACTTC.

The chain recombines TRBV20-1 with TRBJ2-5; 12 nucleotides line up with TRBD2. V lost 0 bases to trimming and J lost 2 bases; unmatched junction nucleotides: 4. The CDR3 loop spans 16 amino acids. From germline, CDR1 is DFQATT and CDR2 SNEGSKA (reference sequence). CDR3 bases: TGCAGTGCTAGAGAGGGACTAGCGGGCCTACAAGAGACCCAGTACTTC. Amino acid sequence: CSAREGLAGLQETQYF.

This clonotype was seen a handful of times. The V call is TRBV28, the J call TRBJ2-7, with TRBD2 as a possible D gene (5 bases). This CDR3 region has 11 residues. Per the germline V gene, CDR1 is MDHEN and CDR2 is SYDVKM. V gave up 10 bases and J gave up 5 bases, with 12 bases separating them. In DNA, the CDR3 is TGTGCCACCTGGGGAGTTGACGAGCAGTACTTC. It codes for CATWGVDEQYF.

This clonotype showed up just a few times. The rearrangement joins TRBV28 to TRBJ1-5; 9 nucleotides line up with TRBD1. V shed 4 bases, J shed 6 bases, and the junction held 4 bases outside the gene matches. Germline loops: CDR1 MDHEN, CDR2 SYDVKM. This CDR3 has 14 residues. CDR3 sequence (DNA): TGTGCCAGCAGTTGGGACAGGGAAGGTCAGCCCCAGCATTTT. It specifies CASSWDREGQPQHF.

There are a few counts of this clonotype. The chain carries TRBV5-1 and TRBJ2-7; 13 bases align to TRBD2. Germline CDR1 reads SGHRS; CDR2 reads YFSETQ. The CDR3 runs to 19 residues. V was pared by 3 bases and J by 5 bases, with 17 bases of the junction left unmatched. DNA for the CDR3: TGCGCCAGCAGCTCCACTAGCGGGAGGGCCAACGATTATGGAGACGAGCAGTACTTC. Protein product: CASSSTSGRANDYGDEQYF.

A few counts support this clonotype. V is TRBV12-2 and J is TRBJ2-2; the DNA was not compared with TRBD1, the D call given in the table. TRBV12-2 counts as a pseudogene. The CDR3 is 18 amino acids. CDR3 amino acids: CASRSPLPGPLNTGELFF. In nucleotides, the CDR3 is TGTGCAAGTCGCTCCCCTTTACCGGGACCCCTGAACACCGGGGAGCTGTTTTTT.

J is TRBJ2-2 and V is TRBV30, with D unclear. Germline CDR1 and CDR2: GTSNPN and SVGIG (reference sequence). The CDR3 covers 13 residues. Trimming left V 4 bases short and J 4 bases short, with 10 bases between. CDR3 nucleotides: TGTGCCTGGAAGGGCAGTGCCACCGGGGAGCTGTTTTTT. Translation: CAWKGSATGELFF.

In this sample, this clonotype turned up a few times. The chain links TRBV19 to TRBJ1-5, with D maybe TRBD1 (5 bases). In germline, CDR1 is LNHDA, CDR2 SQIVND (reference sequence). Trimming shortened V by 7 bases and J by 4 bases, and 11 bases separated the two germline ends. The CDR3 sequence is 13 residues long. CDR3 nucleotide sequence: TGTGCCAGTAAGGTAGGGGTGAATCAGCCCCAGCATTTT. This encodes CASKVGVNQPQHF.

The sample holds many counts of this clonotype. The genes are TRBV9 and TRBJ1-1; D not certain. Germline V gives CDR1 SGDLS, CDR2 YYNGEE. The V and J ends lost 4 bases and 0 bases respectively, with 7 bases between them. The CDR3 extends over 13 amino acids. CDR3 coding DNA: TGTGCCAGCAGCCCCACCATGAACACTGAAGCTTTCTTT. Translation gives CASSPTMNTEAFF.

V usage is TRBV30 and J usage is TRBJ2-7; no firm D call. Germline V gives CDR1 GTSNPN, CDR2 SVGIG (reference sequence). The CDR3 is 12 residues long. The V gene lost 4 bases and the J gene lost 1 base, with 8 bases spanning the gap. CDR3 loop: CAWMVGSYEQYF. The DNA for the CDR3 is TGTGCCTGGATGGTTGGGTCCTACGAGCAGTACTTC.

V gene TRBV30 combines with J gene TRBJ2-1, with D unclear. Per germline, CDR1 GTSNPN and CDR2 SVGIG (reference sequence). The CDR3 spans 12 residues. V lost 0 bases and J 6 bases, leaving 6 bases between the germline ends. CDR3 residues: CAWSVQSNEQFF. CDR3 sequence (DNA): TGTGCCTGGAGTGTACAGTCCAATGAGCAGTTCTTC.

This clonotype was counted ten times or more. This chain joins TRBV20-1 and TRBJ2-3; no reliable D call. The CDR3 extends over 14 amino acids. Germline loops: CDR1 DFQATT, CDR2 SNEGSKA (reference sequence). V lost 0 bases, J lost 2 bases, and 9 bases lay in between. CDR3 sequence: CSARDRPHTDTQYF. The CDR3 DNA follows: TGCAGTGCTAGAGATCGTCCCCACACAGATACGCAGTATTTT.